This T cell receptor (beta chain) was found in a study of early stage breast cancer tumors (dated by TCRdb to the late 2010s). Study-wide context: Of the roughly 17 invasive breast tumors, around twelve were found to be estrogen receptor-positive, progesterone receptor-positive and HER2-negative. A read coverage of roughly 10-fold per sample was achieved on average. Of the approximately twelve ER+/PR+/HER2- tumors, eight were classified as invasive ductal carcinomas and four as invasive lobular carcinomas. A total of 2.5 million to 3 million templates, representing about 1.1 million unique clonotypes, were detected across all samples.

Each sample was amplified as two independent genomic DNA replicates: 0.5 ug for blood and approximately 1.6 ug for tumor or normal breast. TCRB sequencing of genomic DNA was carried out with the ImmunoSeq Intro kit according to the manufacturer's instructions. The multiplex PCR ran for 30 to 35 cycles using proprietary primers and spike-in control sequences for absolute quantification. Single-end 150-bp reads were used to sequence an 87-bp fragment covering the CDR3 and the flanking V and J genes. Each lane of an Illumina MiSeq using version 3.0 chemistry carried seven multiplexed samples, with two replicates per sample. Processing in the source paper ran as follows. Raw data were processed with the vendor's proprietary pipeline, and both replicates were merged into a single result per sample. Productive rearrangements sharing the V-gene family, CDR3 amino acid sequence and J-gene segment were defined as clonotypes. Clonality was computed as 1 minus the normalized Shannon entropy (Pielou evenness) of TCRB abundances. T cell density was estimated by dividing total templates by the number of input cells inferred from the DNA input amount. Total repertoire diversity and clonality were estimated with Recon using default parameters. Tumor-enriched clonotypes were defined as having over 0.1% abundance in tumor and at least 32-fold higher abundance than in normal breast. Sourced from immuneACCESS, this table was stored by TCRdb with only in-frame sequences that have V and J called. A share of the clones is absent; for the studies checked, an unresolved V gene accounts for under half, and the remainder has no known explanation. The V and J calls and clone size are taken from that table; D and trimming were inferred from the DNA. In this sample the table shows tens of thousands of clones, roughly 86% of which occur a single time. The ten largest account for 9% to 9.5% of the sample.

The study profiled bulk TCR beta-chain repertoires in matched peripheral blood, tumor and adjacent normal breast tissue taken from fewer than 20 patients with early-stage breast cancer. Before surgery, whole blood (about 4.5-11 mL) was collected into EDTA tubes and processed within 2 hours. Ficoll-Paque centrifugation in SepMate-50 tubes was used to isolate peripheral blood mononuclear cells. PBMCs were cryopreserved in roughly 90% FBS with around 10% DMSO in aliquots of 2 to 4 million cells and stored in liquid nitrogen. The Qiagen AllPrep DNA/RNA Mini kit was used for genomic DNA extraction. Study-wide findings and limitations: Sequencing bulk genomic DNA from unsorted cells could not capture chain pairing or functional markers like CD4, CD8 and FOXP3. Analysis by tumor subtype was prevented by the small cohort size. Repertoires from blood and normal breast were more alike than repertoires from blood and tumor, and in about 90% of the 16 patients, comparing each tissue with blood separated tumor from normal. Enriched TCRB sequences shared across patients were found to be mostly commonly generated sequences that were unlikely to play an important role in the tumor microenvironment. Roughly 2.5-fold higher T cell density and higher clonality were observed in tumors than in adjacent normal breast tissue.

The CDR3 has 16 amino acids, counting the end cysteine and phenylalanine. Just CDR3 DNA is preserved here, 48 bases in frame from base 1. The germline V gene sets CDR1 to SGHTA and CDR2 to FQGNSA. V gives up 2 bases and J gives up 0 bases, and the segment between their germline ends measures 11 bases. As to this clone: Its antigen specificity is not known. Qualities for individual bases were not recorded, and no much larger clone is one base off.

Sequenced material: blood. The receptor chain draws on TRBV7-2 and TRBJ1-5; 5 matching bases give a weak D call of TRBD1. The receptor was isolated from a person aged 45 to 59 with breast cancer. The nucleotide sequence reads TGTGCCAGCAGCTTACAGGGACCCTATAGCAATCAGCCCCAGCATTTT. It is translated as CASSLQGPYSNQPQHF.